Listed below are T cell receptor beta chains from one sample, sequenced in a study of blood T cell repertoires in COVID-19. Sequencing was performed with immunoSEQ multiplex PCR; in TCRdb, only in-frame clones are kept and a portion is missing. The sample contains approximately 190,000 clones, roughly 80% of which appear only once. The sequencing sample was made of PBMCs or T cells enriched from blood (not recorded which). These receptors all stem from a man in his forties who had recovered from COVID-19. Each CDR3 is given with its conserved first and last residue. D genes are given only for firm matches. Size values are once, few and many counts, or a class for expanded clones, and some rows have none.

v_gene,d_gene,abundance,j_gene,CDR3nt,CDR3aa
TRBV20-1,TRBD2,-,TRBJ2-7,TGCAGTGCTAGTAGTACTAGCGGGGGCCTCTTACTCTCCTACGAGCAGTACTTC,CSASSTSGGLLLSYEQYF
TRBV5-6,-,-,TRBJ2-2,TGTGCCAGCAGCTGGACAGTAAACACCGGGGAGCTGTTTTTT,CASSWTVNTGELFF
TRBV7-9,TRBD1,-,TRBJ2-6,TGTGCCAGCAGCGGCGGACAGGGTAGCTCTGGGGCCAACGTCCTGACTTTC,CASSGGQGSSGANVLTF
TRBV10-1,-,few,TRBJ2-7,TGCGCCAGCAGTGACGGGAACTACGAGCAGTACTTC,CASSDGNYEQYF
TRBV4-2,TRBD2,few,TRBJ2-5,TGTGCCAGCAGCCAAGACGGGCTAGCGGGGGGGCCTAGGCAAGAGACCCAGTACTTC,CASSQDGLAGGPRQETQYF
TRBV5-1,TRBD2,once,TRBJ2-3,TGCGCCAGCAGCTCGGGAGGGGATACGCAGTATTTT,CASSSGGDTQYF
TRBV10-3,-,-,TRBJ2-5,TGTGCCAACAGAGGACCGGGACGGACTAAAGAGACCCAGTACTTC,CANRGPGRTKETQYF
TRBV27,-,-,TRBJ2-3,TGTGCCAGCAGTCTCCGGGTTGGCGCAGATACGCAGTATTTT,CASSLRVGADTQYF
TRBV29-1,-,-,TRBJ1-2,TGCAGCGTTGAGGGGCAGGAAGAAAACTATGGCTACACCTTC,CSVEGQEENYGYTF
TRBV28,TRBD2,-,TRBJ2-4,TGTGCCAGCAGGGGACGGGGGGTGATAGTGGACATTCAGTACTTC,CASRGRGVIVDIQYF
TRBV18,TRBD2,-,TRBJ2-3,TGTGCCAGCTCACCTCTAGCGGGGGTCACAGATACGCAGTATTTT,CASSPLAGVTDTQYF
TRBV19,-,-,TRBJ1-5,TGTGCCAGTACCCTGGGGAGGGGAGGCAATCAGCCCCAGCATTTT,CASTLGRGGNQPQHF
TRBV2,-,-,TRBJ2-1,TGTGCCAGCAGTGAAGCGCTTCAGGTCTTC,CASSEALQVF
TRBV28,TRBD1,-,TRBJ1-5,TGTGCCAGCAGTCTCGGACAGGGAAGGGGTCAGCCCCAGCATTTT,CASSLGQGRGQPQHF
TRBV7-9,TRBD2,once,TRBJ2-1,TGTGCCAGCAGCTTGATAGCGGGGGGGCTAGATGAGCAGTTCTTC,CASSLIAGGLDEQFF
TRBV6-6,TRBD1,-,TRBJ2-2,TGTGCCAGCACTACCGGACAGGGGACCGGGGAGCTGTTTTTT,CASTTGQGTGELFF
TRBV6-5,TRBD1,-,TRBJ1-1,TGTGCCAGCAGTACGACAGGGGTGGGGAACACTGAAGCTTTCTTT,CASSTTGVGNTEAFF
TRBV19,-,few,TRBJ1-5,TGTGCCAGTAGTAATCAGGGGCATAGCAATCAGCCCCAGCATTTT,CASSNQGHSNQPQHF